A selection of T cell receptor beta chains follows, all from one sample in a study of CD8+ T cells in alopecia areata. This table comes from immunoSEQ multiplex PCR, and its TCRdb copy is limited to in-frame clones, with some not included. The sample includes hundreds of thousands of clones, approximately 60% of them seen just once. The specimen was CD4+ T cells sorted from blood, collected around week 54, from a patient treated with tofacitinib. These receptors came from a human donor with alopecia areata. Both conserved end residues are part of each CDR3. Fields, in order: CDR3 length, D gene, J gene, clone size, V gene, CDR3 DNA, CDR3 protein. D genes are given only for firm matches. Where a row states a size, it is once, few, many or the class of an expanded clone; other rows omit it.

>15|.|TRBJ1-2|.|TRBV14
TGTGCCAGCAGCCAAGACGGACAGTCCCATCGGGGCTACACCTTC
CASSQDGQSHRGYTF
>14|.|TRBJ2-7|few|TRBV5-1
TGCGCCAGCAGCGCGGGACAGAGCTCCTACGAGCAGTACTTC
CASSAGQSSYEQYF
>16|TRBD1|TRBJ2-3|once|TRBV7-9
TGTGCCAGCAGCTTAGCTCGGGACAGGGTAACAGATACGCAGTATTTT
CASSLARDRVTDTQYF
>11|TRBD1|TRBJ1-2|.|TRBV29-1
TGCAGCGTTGGGGACAGGGCAGGCTACACCTTC
CSVGDRAGYTF
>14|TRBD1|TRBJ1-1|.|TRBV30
TGTGCCTGGACTTCTTCCAGGGGGCGGACTGAAGCTTTCTTT
CAWTSSRGRTEAFF
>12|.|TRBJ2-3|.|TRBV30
TGTGCCTGGGGGGGAGGTCCAGATACGCAGTATTTT
CAWGGGPDTQYF
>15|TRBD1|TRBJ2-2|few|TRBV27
TGTGCCAGCAGTTCCAGGGGGCTGAGCACCGGGGAGCTGTTTTTT
CASSSRGLSTGELFF
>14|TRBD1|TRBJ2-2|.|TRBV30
TGTGCCTGGGCATCAGGGGGTATTATCGGGGAGCTGTTTTTT
CAWASGGIIGELFF
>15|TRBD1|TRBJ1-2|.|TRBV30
TGTGCCTGGTCCCCTTTCGGGACAGAGGTTTATGGCTACACCTTC
CAWSPFGTEVYGYTF
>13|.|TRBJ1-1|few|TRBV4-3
TGCGCCAGCAGCCAGTCTGGAGGGGCTGAAGCTTTCTTT
CASSQSGGAEAFF
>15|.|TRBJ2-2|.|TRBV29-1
TGCAGCGCTGCTCGCGTTGGGAAGAACACCGGGGAGCTGTTTTTT
CSAARVGKNTGELFF
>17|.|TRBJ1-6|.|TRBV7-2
TGTGCCAGCAGCTTAGTACCCAGAAGGGGGGCGGGTTCACCCCTCCACTTT
CASSLVPRRGAGSPLHF
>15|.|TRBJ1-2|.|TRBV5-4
TGTGCCAGCAGCTCGAGAGGCCCGGGAACCCATGGCTACACCTTC
CASSSRGPGTHGYTF
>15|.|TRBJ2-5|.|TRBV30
TGTGCCTGGAGTATTGTCAGAGGGGACCAAGAGACCCAGTACTTC
CAWSIVRGDQETQYF
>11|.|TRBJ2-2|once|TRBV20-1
TGCAGTGCCTCGAGGGCCGGGGAGCTGTTTTTT
CSASRAGELFF
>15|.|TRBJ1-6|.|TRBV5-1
TGCGCCAGCAGCTTGCAGGACTATGGGAATTCACCCCTCCACTTT
CASSLQDYGNSPLHF
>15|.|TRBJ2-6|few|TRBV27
TGTGCCAGCAGTCCATCAATGAGGGGGGCCAACGTCCTGACTTTC
CASSPSMRGANVLTF
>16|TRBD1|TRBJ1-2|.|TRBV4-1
TGCGCCAGCAGCCAAGATCAGGGGGGCGCAGGCTATGGCTACACCTTC
CASSQDQGGAGYGYTF
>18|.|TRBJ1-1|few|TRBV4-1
TGCGCCAGCAGCCAAGATCGGGGGCAATTAATAGGGTACACTGAAGCTTTCTTT
CASSQDRGQLIGYTEAFF
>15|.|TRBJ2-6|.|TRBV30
TGTGCCTGGAGTGTATGGCAATCCGGGGCCAACGTCCTGACTTTC
CAWSVWQSGANVLTF
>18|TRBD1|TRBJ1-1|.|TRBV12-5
TGTGCTAGTGGTGTTGTGGTGCCAGGGGGCTTGGAGTTCACTGAAGCTTTCTTT
CASGVVVPGGLEFTEAFF
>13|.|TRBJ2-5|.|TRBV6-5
TGTGCCAGCAGTTACGCGTCCCGTCAGACCCAGTACTTC
CASSYASRQTQYF
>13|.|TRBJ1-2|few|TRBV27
TGTGCCAGCAGCTCGGCCCGGACCTATGGCTACACCTTC
CASSSARTYGYTF
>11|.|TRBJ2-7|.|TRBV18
TGTGCCAGCTCACCACGAGCCGAGCAGTACTTC
CASSPRAEQYF
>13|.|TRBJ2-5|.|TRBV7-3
TGTGCCAGCAGCAAGCGGAGTGGTGAGACCCAGTACTTC
CASSKRSGETQYF
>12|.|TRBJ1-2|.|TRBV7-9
TGTGCCAGCAGCTCCAATATGCGAGGCTACACCTTC
CASSSNMRGYTF
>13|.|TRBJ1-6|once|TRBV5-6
TGTGCCAGCAGCTTCACAGGGAATTCACCCCTCCACTTT
CASSFTGNSPLHF
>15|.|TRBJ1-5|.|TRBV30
TGTGCCTGGAGTGTTGGGACGTCTAGCAATCAGCCCCAGCATTTT
CAWSVGTSSNQPQHF
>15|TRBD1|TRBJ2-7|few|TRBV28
TGTGCCAGCAGTTTAGGAGGACAGGGGACGAGGGAGCAGTACTTC
CASSLGGQGTREQYF
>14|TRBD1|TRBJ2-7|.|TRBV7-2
TGTGCCAGCAGCATCCGACAGGGGGAGTACGAGCAGTACTTC
CASSIRQGEYEQYF
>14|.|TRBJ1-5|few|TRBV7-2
TGTGCCAGCAGCCCTTCGGGTGGCAATCAGCCCCAGCATTTT
CASSPSGGNQPQHF
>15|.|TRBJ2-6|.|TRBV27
TGTGCCAGCAGTTTCGGGGGCTCTGGGGCCAACGTCCTGACTTTC
CASSFGGSGANVLTF
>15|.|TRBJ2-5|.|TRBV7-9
TGTGCCAGCAGCTCCCGGGGGCAGGCCCAAGAGACCCAGTACTTC
CASSSRGQAQETQYF
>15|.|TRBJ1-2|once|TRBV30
TGTGCCTGGATCAGTAGAAGTGGGACCCTCTATGGCTACACCTTC
CAWISRSGTLYGYTF
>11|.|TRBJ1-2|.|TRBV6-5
TGTGCCAGCCGACGGAACTATGGCTACACCTTC
CASRRNYGYTF
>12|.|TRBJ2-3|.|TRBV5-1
TGCGCCAGCAGCCTGGACATATCAACGCAGTATTTT
CASSLDISTQYF
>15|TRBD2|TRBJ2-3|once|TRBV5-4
TGTGCCAGCAGCGCCGGGACTAGACGCACAGATACGCAGTATTTT
CASSAGTRRTDTQYF
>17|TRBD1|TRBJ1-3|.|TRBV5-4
TGTGCCAGCAGCCAACCGACAGGGAGGGCCTCTGGAAACACCATATATTTT
CASSQPTGRASGNTIYF
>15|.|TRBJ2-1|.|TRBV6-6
TGTGCCAGCAGTTACTCGATGGTGGGGTCGAATGAGCAGTTCTTC
CASSYSMVGSNEQFF
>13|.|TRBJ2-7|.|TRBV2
TGTGCCAGCGGAATACGGATCTCCTACGAGCAGTACTTC
CASGIRISYEQYF